This entry is about one TCR beta chain. This specimen belongs to a study of shared clonotypes between healthy human individuals. The assay used deep level. Using approximately 200 ng DNA, roughly 33,000 T cell genomes, the sorted-subset replicate PCRs were run. The repertoire was sequenced with immunoSEQ multiplex PCR; TCRdb's copy has only in-frame clones and lacks some. The sample contains approximately 2,000,000 clones, roughly 95% of which appear only once. Germline-derived CDR1 and CDR2 are SEHNR and FQNEAQ (reference sequence). This CDR3 region has 14 residues. Trimming removed 2 bases from V and 6 bases from J, with 11 bases in between. CD45RO-negative, CCR7-positively selected cells formed the naive CD8 fraction, excluding terminally differentiated effector memory CD45RA+ cells.

The receptor comes from a man between 18 and 35 years old in good health. Some clones in this sample may be carry-over from other donors' samples. Sequences were obtained from naive CD8+ T cells from PBMCs. The rearrangement uses TRBV7-9 and TRBJ2-1; maybe TRBD1 (5 bases). CDR3 bases: TGTGCCAGCAGCTTAAAGGGGAAGGGCAATGAGCAGTTCTTC. Its protein is CASSLKGKGNEQFF.